Included here is one T cell receptor beta chain sequence, with context. The identical CDR3 is also encoded by other nucleotide sequences in the sample. This entry belongs to a study of glioma-infiltrating T cells after dendritic cell vaccination. With V trimmed by 0 bases and J by 2 bases, 0 bases remained unmatched. The V gene's germline CDR1 is SGHTA and CDR2 FQGNSA. The CDR3 loop spans 14 amino acids. Selection required adequate fresh-frozen tumor tissue plus more than two years' survival data. The repertoire was sequenced with immunoSEQ multiplex PCR; TCRdb's copy has only in-frame clones and lacks some. The table includes 85,000 to 95,000 clones, 86% detected once.

The J gene is TRBJ2-5, the V gene TRBV7-2; 7 bases match TRBD1. The sequence was obtained from a human donor with glioblastoma. The specimen was blood, collected before dendritic cell vaccination. The CDR3 DNA follows: TGTGCCAGCAGCTTAGCGGGACAGCAAGAGACCCAGTACTTC. Protein sequence: CASSLAGQQETQYF.